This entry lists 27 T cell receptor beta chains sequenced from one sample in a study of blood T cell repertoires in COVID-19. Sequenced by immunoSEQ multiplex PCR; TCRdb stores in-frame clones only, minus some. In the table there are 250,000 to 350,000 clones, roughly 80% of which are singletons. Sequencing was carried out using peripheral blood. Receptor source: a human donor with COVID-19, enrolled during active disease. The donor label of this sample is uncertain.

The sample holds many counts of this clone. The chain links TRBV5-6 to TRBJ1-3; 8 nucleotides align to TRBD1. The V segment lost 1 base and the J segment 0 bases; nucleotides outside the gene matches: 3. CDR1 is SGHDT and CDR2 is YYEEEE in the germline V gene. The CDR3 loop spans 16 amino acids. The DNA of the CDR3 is TGTGCCAGCAGCTTGTGGACAGGGCCCTCTGGAAACACCATATATTTT. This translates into CASSLWTGPSGNTIYF.

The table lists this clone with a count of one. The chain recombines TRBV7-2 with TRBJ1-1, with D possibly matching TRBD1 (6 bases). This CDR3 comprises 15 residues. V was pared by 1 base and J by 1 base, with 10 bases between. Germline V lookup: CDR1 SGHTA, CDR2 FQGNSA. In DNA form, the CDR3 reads TGTGCCAGCAGCTTAGGCCCGACAGGGAACACTGAAGCTTTCTTT. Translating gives CASSLGPTGNTEAFF.

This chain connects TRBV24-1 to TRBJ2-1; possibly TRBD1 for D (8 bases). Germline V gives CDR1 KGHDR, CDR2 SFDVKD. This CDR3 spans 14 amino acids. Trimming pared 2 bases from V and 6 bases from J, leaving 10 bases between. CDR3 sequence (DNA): TGTGCCACCAGTGATTACAGGGGGGGCAATGAGCAGTTCTTC. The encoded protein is CATSDYRGGNEQFF.

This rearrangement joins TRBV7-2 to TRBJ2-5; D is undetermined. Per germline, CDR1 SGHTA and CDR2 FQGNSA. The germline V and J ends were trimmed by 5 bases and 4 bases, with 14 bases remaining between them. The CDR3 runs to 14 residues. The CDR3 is CASSPRATGETQYF. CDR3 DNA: TGTGCCAGCAGCCCGAGAGCGACGGGAGAGACCCAGTACTTC.

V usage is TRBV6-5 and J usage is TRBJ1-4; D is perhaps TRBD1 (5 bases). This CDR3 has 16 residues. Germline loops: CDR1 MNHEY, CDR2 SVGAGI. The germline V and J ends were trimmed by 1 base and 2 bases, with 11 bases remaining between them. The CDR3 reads CASSYFPGNTNEKLFF. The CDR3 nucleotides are TGTGCCAGCAGTTACTTCCCAGGGAACACTAATGAAAAACTGTTTTTT.

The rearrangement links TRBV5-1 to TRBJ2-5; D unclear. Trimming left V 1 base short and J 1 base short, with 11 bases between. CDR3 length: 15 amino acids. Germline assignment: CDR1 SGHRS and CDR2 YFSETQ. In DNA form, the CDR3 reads TGCGCCAGCAGCTTGAGTTCCCCTAGCCAAGAGACCCAGTACTTC. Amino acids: CASSLSSPSQETQYF.

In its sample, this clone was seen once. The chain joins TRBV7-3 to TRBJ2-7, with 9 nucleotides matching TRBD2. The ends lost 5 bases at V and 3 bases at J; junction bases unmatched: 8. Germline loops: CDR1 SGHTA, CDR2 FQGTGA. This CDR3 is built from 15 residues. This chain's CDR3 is CASSVDSSGDYEQYF. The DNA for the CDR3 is TGTGCCAGCAGCGTAGACTCTAGCGGGGACTACGAGCAGTACTTC.

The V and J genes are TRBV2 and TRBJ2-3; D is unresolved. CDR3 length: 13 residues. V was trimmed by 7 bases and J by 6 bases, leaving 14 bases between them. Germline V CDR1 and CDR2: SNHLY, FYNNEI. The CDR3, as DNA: TGTGCCAGCACTTCCTCCCCCGGGGATACGCAGTATTTT. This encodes CASTSSPGDTQYF.

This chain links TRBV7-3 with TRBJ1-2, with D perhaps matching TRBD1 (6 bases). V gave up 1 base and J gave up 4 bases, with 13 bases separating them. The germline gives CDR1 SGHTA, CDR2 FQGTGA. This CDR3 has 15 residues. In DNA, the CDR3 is TGTGCCAGCAGCTTAATAGGATCGGACAGCTATGGCTACACCTTC. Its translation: CASSLIGSDSYGYTF.

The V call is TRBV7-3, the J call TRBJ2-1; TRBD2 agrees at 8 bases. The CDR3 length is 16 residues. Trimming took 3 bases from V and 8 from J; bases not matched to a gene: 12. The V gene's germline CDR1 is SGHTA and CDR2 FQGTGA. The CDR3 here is CASSLTRGLDHDEQFF. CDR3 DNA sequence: TGTGCCAGCAGCTTGACCCGGGGACTAGATCATGATGAGCAGTTCTTC.

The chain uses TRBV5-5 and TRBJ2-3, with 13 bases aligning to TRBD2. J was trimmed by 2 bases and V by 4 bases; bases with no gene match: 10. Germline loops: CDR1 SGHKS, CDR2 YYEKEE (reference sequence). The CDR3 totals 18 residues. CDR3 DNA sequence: TGTGCCAGCAGCCCCGGACTAGCGGGAGTGGGGTCCACAGATACGCAGTATTTT. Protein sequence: CASSPGLAGVGSTDTQYF.

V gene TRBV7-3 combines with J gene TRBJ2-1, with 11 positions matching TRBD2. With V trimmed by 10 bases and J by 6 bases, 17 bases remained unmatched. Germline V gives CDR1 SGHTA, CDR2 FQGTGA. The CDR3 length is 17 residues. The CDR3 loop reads CATEPGPLAGGGNEQFF. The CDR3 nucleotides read TGTGCCACAGAGCCCGGGCCTCTAGCGGGAGGAGGCAATGAGCAGTTCTTC. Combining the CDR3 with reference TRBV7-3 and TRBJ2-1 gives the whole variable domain GAGVSQTPSNKVTEKGKYVELRCDPISGHTALYWYRQSLGQGPEFLIYFQGTGAADDSGLPNDRFFAVRPEGSVSTLKIQRTERGDSAVYLCATEPGPLAGGGNEQFFGPGTRLTVL.

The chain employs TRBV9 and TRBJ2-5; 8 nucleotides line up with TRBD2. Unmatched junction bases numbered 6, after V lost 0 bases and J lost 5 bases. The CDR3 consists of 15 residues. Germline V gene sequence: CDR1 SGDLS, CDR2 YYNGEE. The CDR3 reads CASSVDPGGGETQYF. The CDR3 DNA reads TGTGCCAGCAGCGTAGACCCGGGAGGGGGTGAGACCCAGTACTTC. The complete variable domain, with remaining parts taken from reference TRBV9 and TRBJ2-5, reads DSGVTQTPKHLITATGQRVTLRCSPRSGDLSVYWYQQSLDQGLQFLIQYYNGEERAKGNILERFSAQQFPDLHSELNLSSLELGDSALYFCASSVDPGGGETQYFGPGTRLLVL.

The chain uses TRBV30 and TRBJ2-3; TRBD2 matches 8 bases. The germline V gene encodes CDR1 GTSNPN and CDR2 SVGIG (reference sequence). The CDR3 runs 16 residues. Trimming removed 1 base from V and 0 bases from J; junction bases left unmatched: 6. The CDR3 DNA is TGTGCCTGGAGTGGCGCTAGCGGGTTTAGCACAGATACGCAGTATTTT. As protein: CAWSGASGFSTDTQYF. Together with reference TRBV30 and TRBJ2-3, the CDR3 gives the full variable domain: SQTIHQWPATLVQPVGSPLSLECTVEGTSNPNLYWYRQAAGRGLQLLFYSVGIGQISSEVPQNLSASRPQDRQFILSSKKLLLSDSGFYLCAWSGASGFSTDTQYFGPGTRLTVL.

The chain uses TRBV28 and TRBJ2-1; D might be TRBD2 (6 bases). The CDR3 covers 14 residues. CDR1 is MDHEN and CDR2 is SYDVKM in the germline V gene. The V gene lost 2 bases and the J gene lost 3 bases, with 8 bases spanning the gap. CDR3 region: CASSLRDFYNEQFF. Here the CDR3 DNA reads TGTGCCAGCAGTTTACGGGACTTCTACAATGAGCAGTTCTTC.

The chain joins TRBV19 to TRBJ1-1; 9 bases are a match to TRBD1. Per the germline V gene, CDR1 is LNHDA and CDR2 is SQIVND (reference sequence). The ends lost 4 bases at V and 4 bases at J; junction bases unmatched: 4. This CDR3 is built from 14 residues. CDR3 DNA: TGTGCCAGTAGTAGTACAGGGGGCCCCACTGAAGCTTTCTTT. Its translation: CASSSTGGPTEAFF. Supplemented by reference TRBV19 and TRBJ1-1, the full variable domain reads DGGITQSPKYLFRKEGQNVTLSCEQNLNHDAMYWYRQDPGQGLRLIYYSQIVNDFQKGDIAEGYSVSREKKESFPLTVTSAQKNPTAFYLCASSSTGGPTEAFFGQGTRLTVV.

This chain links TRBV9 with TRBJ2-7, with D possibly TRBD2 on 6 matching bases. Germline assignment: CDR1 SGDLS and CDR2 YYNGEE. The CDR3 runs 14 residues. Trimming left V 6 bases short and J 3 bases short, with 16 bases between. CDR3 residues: CASTPSGDDYEQYF. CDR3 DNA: TGTGCCAGCACCCCATCGGGAGACGACTACGAGCAGTACTTC. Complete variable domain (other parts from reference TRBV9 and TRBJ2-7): DSGVTQTPKHLITATGQRVTLRCSPRSGDLSVYWYQQSLDQGLQFLIQYYNGEERAKGNILERFSAQQFPDLHSELNLSSLELGDSALYFCASTPSGDDYEQYFGPGTRLTVT.

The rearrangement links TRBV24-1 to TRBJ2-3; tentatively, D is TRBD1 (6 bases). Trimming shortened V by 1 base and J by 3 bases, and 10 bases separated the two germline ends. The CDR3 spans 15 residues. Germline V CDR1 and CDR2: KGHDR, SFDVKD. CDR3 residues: CATSDFGQRTDTQYF. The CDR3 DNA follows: TGTGCCACCAGTGATTTTGGACAGAGAACAGATACGCAGTATTTT.

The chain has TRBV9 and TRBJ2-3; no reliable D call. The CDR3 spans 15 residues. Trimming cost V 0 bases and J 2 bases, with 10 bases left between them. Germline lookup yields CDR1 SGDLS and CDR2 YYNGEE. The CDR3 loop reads CASSVDMRFTDTQYF. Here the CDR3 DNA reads TGTGCCAGCAGCGTAGATATGCGGTTCACAGATACGCAGTATTTT. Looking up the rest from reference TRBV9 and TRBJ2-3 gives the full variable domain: DSGVTQTPKHLITATGQRVTLRCSPRSGDLSVYWYQQSLDQGLQFLIQYYNGEERAKGNILERFSAQQFPDLHSELNLSSLELGDSALYFCASSVDMRFTDTQYFGPGTRLTVL.

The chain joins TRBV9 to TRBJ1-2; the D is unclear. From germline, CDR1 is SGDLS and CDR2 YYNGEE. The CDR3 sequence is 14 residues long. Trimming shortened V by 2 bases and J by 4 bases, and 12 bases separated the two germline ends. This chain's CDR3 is CASSVGRTLYGYTF. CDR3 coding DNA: TGTGCCAGCAGCGTTGGAAGGACTCTCTATGGCTACACCTTC.

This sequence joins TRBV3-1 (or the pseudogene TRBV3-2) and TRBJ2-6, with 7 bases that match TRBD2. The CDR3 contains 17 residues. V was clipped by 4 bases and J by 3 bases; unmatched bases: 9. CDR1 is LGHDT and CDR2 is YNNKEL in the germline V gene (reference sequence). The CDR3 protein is CASSPPGGRLGANVLTF. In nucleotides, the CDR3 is TGTGCCAGCAGCCCCCCGGGGGGTAGACTTGGGGCCAACGTCCTGACTTTC.

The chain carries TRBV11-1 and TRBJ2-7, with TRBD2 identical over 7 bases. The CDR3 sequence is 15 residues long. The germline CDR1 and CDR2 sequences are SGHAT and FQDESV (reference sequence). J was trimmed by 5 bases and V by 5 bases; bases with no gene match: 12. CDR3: CASSPAGLPDNEQYF. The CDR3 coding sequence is TGTGCCAGCAGCCCCGCGGGACTACCCGACAACGAGCAGTACTTC.

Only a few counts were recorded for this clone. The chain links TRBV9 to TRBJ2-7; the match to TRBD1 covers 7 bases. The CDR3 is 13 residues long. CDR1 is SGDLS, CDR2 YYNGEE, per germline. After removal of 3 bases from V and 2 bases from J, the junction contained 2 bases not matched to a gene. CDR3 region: CASSDGTAYEQYF. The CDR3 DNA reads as TGTGCCAGCAGCGACGGGACAGCCTACGAGCAGTACTTC.

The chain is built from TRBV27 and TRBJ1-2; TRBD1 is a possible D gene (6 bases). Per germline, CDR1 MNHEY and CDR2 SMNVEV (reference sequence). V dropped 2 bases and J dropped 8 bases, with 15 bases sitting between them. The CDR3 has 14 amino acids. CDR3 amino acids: CASSLTGQHGGYTF. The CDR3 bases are TGTGCCAGCAGTTTAACTGGACAGCATGGAGGCTACACCTTC.

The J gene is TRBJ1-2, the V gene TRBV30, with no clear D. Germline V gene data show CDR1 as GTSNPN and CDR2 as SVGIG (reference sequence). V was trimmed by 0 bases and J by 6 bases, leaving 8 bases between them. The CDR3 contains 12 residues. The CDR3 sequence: CAWSVHSNGYTF. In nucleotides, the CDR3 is TGTGCCTGGAGTGTACATTCGAATGGCTACACCTTC.

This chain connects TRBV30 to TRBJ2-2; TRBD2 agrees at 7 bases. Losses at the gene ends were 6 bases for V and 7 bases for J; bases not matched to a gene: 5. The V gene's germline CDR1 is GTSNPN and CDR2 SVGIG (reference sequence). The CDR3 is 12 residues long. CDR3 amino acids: CACRLAGGELFF. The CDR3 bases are TGTGCCTGCCGACTAGCAGGCGGGGAGCTGTTTTTT.

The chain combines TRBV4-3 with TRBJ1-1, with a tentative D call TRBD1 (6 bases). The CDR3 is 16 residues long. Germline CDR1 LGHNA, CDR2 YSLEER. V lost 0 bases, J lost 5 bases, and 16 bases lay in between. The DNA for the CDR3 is TGCGCCAGCAGCCAAGATCCGGGCGGGGGCCCAACTGAAGCTTTCTTT. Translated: CASSQDPGGGPTEAFF.